The next 18 T cell receptor beta chains were all read from a single sample in a study of cytomegalovirus exposure and HLA in healthy donors. 13 Jbeta primers and 60 Vbeta primers were used for the PCR. Clones were read by immunoSEQ multiplex PCR, and TCRdb kept only the in-frame ones, dropping some. The sample lists approximately 100,000 clones, roughly 82% occurring once. Sequencing was carried out using PBMCs. These TCRs come from a woman aged 18-29 years in good health and CMV-seronegative.

V is TRBV27 and J is TRBJ2-1; TRBD2 might be the D (6 bases). CDR3 size: 15 residues. Germline V lookup: CDR1 MNHEY, CDR2 SMNVEV (reference sequence). V was pared by 6 bases and J by 7 bases, with 19 bases between. CDR3 in amino acids: CASRETRSTWNEQFF. The CDR3 DNA reads TGTGCCAGCAGGGAGACTAGATCCACTTGGAATGAGCAGTTCTTC.

In nucleotides, the CDR3 is TGTGCCAGCAGTGGGCCGACAGGGATGAACACTGAAGCTTTCTTT. It yields the protein CASSGPTGMNTEAFF. J is TRBJ1-1 and V is TRBV25-1, with 7 bases lining up with TRBD1. Per germline, CDR1 MGHDK and CDR2 SYGVNS. The V gene end was trimmed by 4 bases and the J gene end by 0 bases; junction bases not matched to a gene: 5. The CDR3 sequence is 15 residues long. The entire variable domain, with the rest obtained from reference TRBV25-1 and TRBJ1-1, is as follows: EADIYQTPRYLVIGTGKKITLECSQTMGHDKMYWYQQDPGMELHLIHYSYGVNSTEKGDLSSESTVSRIRTEHFPLTLESARPSHTSQYLCASSGPTGMNTEAFFGQGTRLTVV.

CDR3 coding DNA: TGTGCCAGCGCTGGGGGGGCAGAGGATACGCAGTATTTT. This translates into CASAGGAEDTQYF. The chain links TRBV6-4 to TRBJ2-3, with a possible D match to TRBD2 (7 bases). The CDR3 consists of 13 residues. Germline-derived CDR1 and CDR2 are MRHNA and SNTAGT. Trimming pared 8 bases from V and 6 bases from J, leaving 15 bases between.

The rearrangement joins TRBV27 to TRBJ2-5; 7 bases are shared with TRBD2. In germline, CDR1 is MNHEY, CDR2 SMNVEV (reference sequence). CDR3 length: 14 residues. J was trimmed by 1 base and V by 3 bases; bases with no gene match: 2. CDR3 residues: CASSFSGLQETQYF. DNA of the CDR3: TGTGCCAGCAGTTTTAGCGGGCTCCAAGAGACCCAGTACTTC.

The gene calls are TRBV27 and TRBJ1-5; D is undetermined. CDR3 length: 13 residues. Deletions cut 2 bases from V and 3 bases from J, with 5 bases between. The germline V gene has CDR1 MNHEY and CDR2 SMNVEV (reference sequence). DNA of the CDR3: TGTGCCAGCAGTTTACGGGACAATCAGCCCCAGCATTTT. Translated: CASSLRDNQPQHF.

The chain has TRBV7-8 and TRBJ1-1; unclear D gene. Trimming took 1 base from V and 1 from J, leaving 4 bases between them. CDR3 size: 13 residues. Per germline, CDR1 SGHVS and CDR2 FQNEAQ. CDR3 amino acids: CASSLDRNTEAFF. The CDR3 DNA is TGTGCCAGCAGCTTAGACAGGAACACTGAAGCTTTCTTT.

The chain joins TRBV27 to TRBJ1-4, with 7 bases that match TRBD1. The CDR3 runs 14 residues. CDR1 and CDR2 from the germline V gene are MNHEY and SMNVEV (reference sequence). Losses at the gene ends were 6 bases for V and 8 bases for J; bases not matched to a gene: 9. This CDR3 reads CASRPTTGLEKLFF. The CDR3 DNA follows: TGTGCCAGCAGACCCACGACAGGGCTAGAAAAACTGTTTTTT. Full variable domain (remainder filled in from reference TRBV27 and TRBJ1-4): EAQVTQNPRYLITVTGKKLTVTCSQNMNHEYMSWYRQDPGLGLRQIYYSMNVEVTDKGDVPEGYKVSRKEKRNFPLILESPSPNQTSLYFCASRPTTGLEKLFFGSGTQLSVL.

This clone was seen just once. The rearrangement links TRBV2 to TRBJ2-4; 12 nucleotides match TRBD1. The germline V gene has CDR1 SNHLY and CDR2 FYNNEI. The CDR3 is 16 amino acids. V trimming: 6 bases; J trimming: 8 bases; junction bases outside the gene matches: 11. The CDR3 coding sequence is TGTGCCAGCAGAGGGACAGGGGGCCGTCAATCGGACATTCAGTACTTC. Its translation: CASRGTGGRQSDIQYF.

V gene TRBV7-2 combines with J gene TRBJ2-7, with 9 bases lining up with TRBD1. The J segment lost 4 bases and the V segment lost 5 bases, leaving 6 bases of the junction unmatched. Germline V CDR1 and CDR2: SGHTA, FQGNSA. CDR3 size: 14 residues. The CDR3 sequence is CASSTGTGPYEQYF. The DNA for the CDR3 is TGTGCCAGCAGCACCGGGACAGGGCCATACGAGCAGTACTTC.

A few counts support this clone. The V call is TRBV7-7, the J call TRBJ2-5; no clear D. This CDR3 contains 14 residues. CDR1 and CDR2 from the germline V gene are SSHAT and FNYEAQ (reference sequence). Trimming removed 2 bases at V and 1 base at J, with 8 bases between. The CDR3 protein is CASSLNTVQETQYF. The CDR3 DNA reads TGTGCCAGCAGCTTAAATACAGTCCAAGAGACCCAGTACTTC.

The genes are TRBV7-9 and TRBJ2-1; the match to TRBD2 covers 7 bases. The CDR3 is 15 amino acids. Germline V lookup: CDR1 SEHNR, CDR2 FQNEAQ (reference sequence). V shed 2 bases, J shed 8 bases, and the junction held 9 bases outside the gene matches. CDR3 region: CASSLSRTSKYEQFF. CDR3 sequence (DNA): TGTGCCAGCAGCTTATCCCGGACTAGTAAGTATGAGCAGTTCTTC.

CDR3 amino acids: CASSIGTDYEQYF. The CDR3 DNA is TGTGCCAGCAGCATCGGGACAGACTACGAGCAGTACTTC. The chain carries TRBV7-9 and TRBJ2-7; 7 nucleotides agree with TRBD1. Germline loops: CDR1 SEHNR, CDR2 FQNEAQ (reference sequence). The CDR3 extends over 13 amino acids. J was trimmed by 3 bases and V by 5 bases; bases with no gene match: 4.

The V gene is TRBV18, the J gene TRBJ1-4, with 9 bases identical to TRBD1. With 4 bases clipped from V and 3 bases from J, the junction kept 3 bases outside the gene matches. This CDR3 comprises 15 residues. Germline V gives CDR1 KGHSH, CDR2 LQKENI. CDR3 amino acids: CASSQRTGANEKLFF. The CDR3 bases are TGTGCCAGCTCACAAAGGACAGGGGCTAATGAAAAACTGTTTTTT.

The chain recombines TRBV15 with TRBJ1-3; a possible D gene is TRBD1 (5 bases). This CDR3 contains 16 residues. Looked up from germline, CDR1 is LNHNV and CDR2 is YYDKDF (reference sequence). The V end lost 0 bases, the J end lost 2 bases, and 11 bases lay between the germline ends. The CDR3: CATSRDLGEAGNTIYF. Here the CDR3 DNA reads TGTGCCACCAGCAGAGATCTGGGGGAGGCTGGAAACACCATATATTTT.

This clone showed up just once. The chain is built from TRBV4-1 and TRBJ1-5; 7 bases align to TRBD1. The CDR3 length is 15 residues. V trimming: 3 bases; J trimming: 7 bases; junction bases outside the gene matches: 9. In germline, CDR1 is MGHRA, CDR2 YSYEKL. The CDR3 nucleotides read TGCGCCAGCAGCCACGCACAGGGGACAGAACAGCCCCAGCATTTT. Amino acid sequence: CASSHAQGTEQPQHF.

The chain combines TRBV10-1 with TRBJ2-1, with D perhaps matching TRBD1 (6 bases). Germline lookup yields CDR1 WNHNN and CDR2 SYGVQD (reference sequence). V was trimmed by 5 bases and J by 2 bases, leaving 13 bases between them. The CDR3 contains 15 residues. CDR3 coding DNA: TGCGCCAGCAGTTCGGACAGCCCGGCCTACAATGAGCAGTTCTTC. This codes for CASSSDSPAYNEQFF.

The chain carries TRBV28 and TRBJ1-4, with no clear D. Trimming took 2 bases from V and 0 from J, leaving 16 bases between them. The CDR3 consists of 18 residues. The germline gives CDR1 MDHEN, CDR2 SYDVKM. This CDR3 is CASSLGQQPNPTNEKLFF. For the CDR3, the DNA is TGTGCCAGCAGTTTAGGGCAGCAGCCAAACCCAACTAATGAAAAACTGTTTTTT.

A remark on this clone: An end of the junction differs from the germline gene, which may be a read error. Distinct nucleotide sequences in the sample also encode this CDR3. The gene calls are TRBV7-8 and TRBJ2-7, with D maybe TRBD2 (5 bases). Germline lookup yields CDR1 SGHVS and CDR2 FQNEAQ. There are 15 residues in the CDR3. CDR3 sequence reads: CASSYSGLPAYEQYF. DNA of the CDR3: TGTGCCAGCAGCTACTCCGGACTGCCTGCGTACGAGCAGTACTTT.